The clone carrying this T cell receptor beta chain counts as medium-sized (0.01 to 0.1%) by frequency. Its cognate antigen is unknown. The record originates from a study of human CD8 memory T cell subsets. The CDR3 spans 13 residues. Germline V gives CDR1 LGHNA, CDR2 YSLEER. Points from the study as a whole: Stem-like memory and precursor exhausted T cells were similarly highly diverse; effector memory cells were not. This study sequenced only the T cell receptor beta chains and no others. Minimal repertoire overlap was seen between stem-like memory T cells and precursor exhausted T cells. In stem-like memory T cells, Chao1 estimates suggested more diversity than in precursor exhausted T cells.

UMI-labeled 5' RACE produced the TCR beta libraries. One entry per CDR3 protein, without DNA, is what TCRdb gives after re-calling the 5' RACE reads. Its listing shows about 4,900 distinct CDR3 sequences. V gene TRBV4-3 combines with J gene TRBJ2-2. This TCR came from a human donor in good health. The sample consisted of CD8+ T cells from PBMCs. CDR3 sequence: CASSQDYTGELFF.